Sequencing of this T cell receptor (beta chain) was carried out in a study of cytomegalovirus exposure and HLA in healthy donors. Study findings and constraints: Associated with cytomegalovirus, according to the listing, were fewer than 200 TCR beta chains.

Worth noting for this clone: The antigen is not known.

CDR1 and CDR2 from the germline V gene are MNHNS and SASEGT. V was cut by 3 bases and J by 4 bases, with 13 bases left in between. CDR3 length: 15 residues. 13 Jbeta primers and 60 Vbeta primers were used for the PCR. Here immunoSEQ multiplex PCR was the method, and the copy in TCRdb shows in-frame clones only, minus some. The sample contains roughly 97,000 clones, around a tenth of which appear only once. The specimen sequenced was PBMCs. V gene TRBV6-1 combines with J gene TRBJ2-1, with a weak D call TRBD2 (6 bases). The origin of this receptor is a man aged 50-59 years in good health and CMV-seropositive. The DNA of the CDR3 is TGTGCCAGCAGTGAGCGGGGACTCGATTACAATGAGCAGTTCTTC. Protein: CASSERGLDYNEQFF.